The 6 T cell receptor beta chains reported below all come from one sample, sequenced in a study of T-cell reconstitution after alpha-beta-depleted transplantation in children. Unique molecular identifiers were incorporated during preparation of the TCRbeta library. TCRdb processed the PCR reads anew with MiXCR; each CDR3 protein has one entry. The repertoire includes about 360,000 distinct CDR3 sequences, about an eighth of them detected once, and about 4% sits in the top ten. The sequences come from PBMCs, collected from the stem cell graft. These receptors were taken from a human donor who donated a stem cell graft to a child with Fanconi anemia.

The chain recombines TRBV29-1 with TRBJ2-1; 10 nucleotides align to TRBD1. Germline trimming cut 2 bases from V and 6 bases from J; bases unmatched to any gene: 7. Germline CDR1 SQVTM, CDR2 ANQGSEA. The CDR3 has 15 amino acids. CDR3 in amino acids: CSVEPRQGARNEQFF. For the CDR3, the DNA is TGCAGCGTTGAACCTAGACAGGGGGCGCGCAATGAGCAGTTCTTC.

This clonotype has just a few counts. This chain connects TRBV7-3 to TRBJ2-7; TRBD1 matches 9 bases. Per germline, CDR1 SGHTA and CDR2 FQGTGA. CDR3 length: 14 residues. The J segment lost 3 bases and the V segment lost 5 bases, leaving 5 bases of the junction unmatched. CDR3: CASSRTGGHYEQYF. CDR3 DNA: TGTGCCAGCAGCCGAACAGGGGGCCACTACGAGCAGTACTTC. The complete variable domain, with remaining parts taken from reference TRBV7-3 and TRBJ2-7, reads GAGVSQTPSNKVTEKGKYVELRCDPISGHTALYWYRQSLGQGPEFLIYFQGTGAADDSGLPNDRFFAVRPEGSVSTLKIQRTERGDSAVYLCASSRTGGHYEQYFGPGTRLTVT.

In regard to this clonotype: Since the CDR3 does not end with the conserved phenylalanine or tryptophan, this likely comes from a read error. This chain uses TRBV29-1 with TRBJ1-1; TRBD1 matches 8 bases. The germline CDR1 and CDR2 sequences are SQVTM and ANQGSEA. V lost 4 bases to trimming and J lost 5 bases; unmatched junction nucleotides: 6. The CDR3 loop spans 13 amino acids. The CDR3 region is CSVGDRMGTEAFL. For the CDR3, the DNA is TGCAGCGTTGGGGACAGGATGGGAACTGAAGCTTTCCTT.

Many counts were recorded for this clonotype. The chain carries TRBV7-2 and TRBJ1-5; 7 nucleotides match TRBD1. V dropped 7 bases and J dropped 6; count of bases not matched to a gene: 12. Germline V CDR1 and CDR2: SGHTA, FQGNSA. This CDR3 is built from 15 residues. This chain's CDR3 is CASTAGGPGGQPQHF. The CDR3 DNA reads as TGTGCCAGCACCGCAGGGGGGCCAGGTGGTCAGCCCCAGCATTTT.

The table lists this clonotype with a few counts. V and J are TRBV29-1 and TRBJ2-2; 7 nucleotides match TRBD1. Unmatched junction bases numbered 5, after V lost 6 bases and J lost 1 base. Germline V gene lookup returns CDR1 SQVTM and CDR2 ANQGSEA. This CDR3 is 14 amino acids long. The CDR3 sequence is CSVPGQWNTGELFF. The DNA of the CDR3 is TGCAGCGTCCCGGGACAGTGGAACACCGGGGAGCTGTTTTTT.

There are many counts of this clonotype. The chain joins TRBV28 to TRBJ2-1; D possibly corresponds to TRBD2 (7 bases). The V end lost 3 bases, the J end lost 7 bases, and 13 bases lay between the germline ends. The CDR3 consists of 14 residues. Per the germline V gene, CDR1 is MDHEN and CDR2 is SYDVKM. The CDR3 region has the DNA TGTGCCAGCAGTTTCGGGGGGCACGGTAATGAGCAGTTCTTC. It translates to CASSFGGHGNEQFF.